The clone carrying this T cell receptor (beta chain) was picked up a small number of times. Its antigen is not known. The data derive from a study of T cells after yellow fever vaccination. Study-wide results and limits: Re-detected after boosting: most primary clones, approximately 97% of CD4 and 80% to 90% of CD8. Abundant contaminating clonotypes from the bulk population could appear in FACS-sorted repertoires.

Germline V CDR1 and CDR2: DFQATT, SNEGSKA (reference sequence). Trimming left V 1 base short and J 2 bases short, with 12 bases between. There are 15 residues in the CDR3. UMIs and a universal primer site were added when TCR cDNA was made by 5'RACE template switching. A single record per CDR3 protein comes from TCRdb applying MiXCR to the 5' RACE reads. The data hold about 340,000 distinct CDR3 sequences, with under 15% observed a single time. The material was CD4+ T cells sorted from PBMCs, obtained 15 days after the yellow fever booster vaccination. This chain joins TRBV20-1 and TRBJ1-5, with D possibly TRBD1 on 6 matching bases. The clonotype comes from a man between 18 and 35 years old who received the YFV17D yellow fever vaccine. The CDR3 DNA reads TGCAGTGCTAGAGCTGGGGGGCTTGGCAATCAGCCCCAGCATTTT. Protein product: CSARAGGLGNQPQHF.